Below, one TCR beta chain is given with its context. V dropped 4 bases and J dropped 4; count of bases not matched to a gene: 5. The CDR3 loop spans 14 amino acids. Germline values: CDR1 MNHEY, CDR2 SMNVEV (reference sequence). Per the authors' pipeline: Counts of nucleated cells, estimated from reference gene primer amplification, were obtained. The data were produced by immunoSEQ multiplex PCR, yet TCRdb's version contains in-frame clones alone and is incomplete. V and J calls and clone size are copied from that table; D and trimming were computed from the DNA. This table holds about 140,000 clones, about 87% found once. This entry belongs to a study of blood T cell repertoires in COVID-19. Study-wide background: Samples of COVID-19 (acute and convalescent) were obtained from the United States, Italy and Spain. From T cells, B-cell-depleted T cells, or PBMCs came the material, which was cDNA or gDNA.

Patients at the Seattle site were enrolled during active infection and followed longitudinally. This rearrangement joins TRBV27 to TRBJ1-2; 8 bases agree with TRBD1. Sequencing was performed on peripheral blood. This clonotype was obtained from a human donor with COVID-19, enrolled during active disease. The donor label of this sample is uncertain. The CDR3 spells CASSWQGAGYGYTF. DNA of the CDR3: TGTGCCAGCAGTTGGCAGGGGGCTGGCTATGGCTACACCTTC.